This T cell receptor beta chain came from a study of T-cell reconstitution after alpha-beta-depleted transplantation in children. Unique molecular identifiers were used to barcode this TCRbeta library. TCRdb re-called the PCR reads with MiXCR, one entry per CDR3 protein. Counted here are about 610,000 distinct CDR3 sequences, over 9.5% occurring once; the ten biggest clones make up about 4%. Between the trimmed V and J ends, which lost 0 bases and 0 bases, there was a span of 11 bases. The germline V gene encodes CDR1 DFQATT and CDR2 SNEGSKA (reference sequence). The CDR3 contains 16 residues. The sample holds a few counts of this clonotype.

J is TRBJ2-2 and V is TRBV20-1; the D gene could be TRBD1 or TRBD2 (6 bases each). The sequenced sample was PBMCs from the stem cell graft donor, obtained from the stem cell graft. The receptor's source is a human donor who donated a stem cell graft to a child with acute myeloid leukemia. This CDR3 reads CSARDVGGTNTGELFF. For the CDR3, the DNA is TGCAGTGCTAGAGACGTCGGGGGCACGAACACCGGGGAGCTGTTTTTT.